This T cell receptor beta chain originates from a study of PD-L1 blockade in urothelial cancer. Time point indicated: peripheral blood 6 weeks after treatment start. Looked up from germline, CDR1 is MDHEN and CDR2 is SYDVKM. V gave up 8 bases and J gave up 6 bases; unmatched junction bases: 9. CDR3 length: 13 amino acids. This table comes from immunoSEQ multiplex PCR, and its TCRdb copy is limited to in-frame clones, with some not included. The table has 120,000 or so clones, 86% seen once; the top ten hold 2% to 3%. The sample was PBMCs, taken around atezolizumab (anti-PD-L1) treatment. The TCR was taken from a man in his fifties or sixties with urothelial cancer. The rearrangement joins TRBV28 to TRBJ1-2, with 7 bases aligning to TRBD1. The CDR3 spells CASADGGGDGYTF. In DNA, the CDR3 is TGTGCCAGCGCGGACGGAGGGGGCGATGGCTACACCTTC.